Shown below are 27 T cell receptor beta chains from a single sample sequenced in a study of cytomegalovirus exposure and HLA in healthy donors. Using immunoSEQ multiplex PCR, the repertoire was profiled, and TCRdb retains in-frame clones only, with some absent. The sample yields 150,000 to 200,000 clones, 85% seen once. Sequenced input: PBMCs. These receptor sequences come from a man aged 18-30 years in good health and CMV-seropositive.

The chain recombines TRBV9 with TRBJ2-7; a possible D gene is TRBD1 (6 bases). Germline CDR1 SGDLS, CDR2 YYNGEE. The V end was cut by 6 bases, the J end by 1 base, with 14 bases between. The CDR3 totals 14 residues. The CDR3 nucleotides read TGTGCCAGCACCAGAACAGGGTCGTCCTACGAGCAGTACTTC. It yields the protein CASTRTGSSYEQYF. Full variable domain (remainder filled in from reference TRBV9 and TRBJ2-7): DSGVTQTPKHLITATGQRVTLRCSPRSGDLSVYWYQQSLDQGLQFLIQYYNGEERAKGNILERFSAQQFPDLHSELNLSSLELGDSALYFCASTRTGSSYEQYFGPGTRLTVT.

The rearrangement uses TRBV19 and TRBJ1-2, with 7 bases aligning to TRBD1. Looked up from germline, CDR1 is LNHDA and CDR2 is SQIVND (reference sequence). V lost 1 base to trimming and J lost 13 bases; unmatched junction nucleotides: 9. CDR3 length equals 13 residues. The chain's CDR3 is CASSIAPDRTRTF. As DNA, the CDR3 is TGTGCCAGTAGTATAGCCCCGGACAGGACCCGCACCTTC.

The rearrangement links TRBV19 to TRBJ1-5, with 12 nucleotides matching TRBD1. There are 17 residues in the CDR3. CDR1 is LNHDA, CDR2 SQIVND, per germline (reference sequence). J gave up 3 bases and V 8 bases, and 11 bases lay outside the gene matches. In DNA form, the CDR3 reads TGTGCCAGTCGCAGGGACAGGGGGCGTTTTGACAATCAGCCCCAGCATTTT. Translated, it gives CASRRDRGRFDNQPQHF.

This chain connects TRBV14 to TRBJ1-5; D is undetermined. Germline CDR1 reads SGHDN; CDR2 reads FVKESK. The CDR3 is 15 amino acids. The V end lost 4 bases, the J end lost 5 bases, and 15 bases lay between the germline ends. Written as DNA, the CDR3 is TGTGCCAGCAGCCCGTCCTGTAAGAGGGATCAGCCCCAGCATTTT. This gives the protein CASSPSCKRDQPQHF.

V and J are TRBV5-4 and TRBJ2-1, with TRBD2 identical over 7 bases. V gave up 1 base and J gave up 3 bases; unmatched junction bases: 1. The V gene's germline CDR1 is SGHNT and CDR2 YYREEE (reference sequence). The CDR3 spans 14 residues. CDR3: CASSLSGVYNEQFF. CDR3 bases: TGTGCCAGCAGCTTGAGCGGGGTCTACAATGAGCAGTTCTTC.

The V gene is TRBV2, the J gene TRBJ2-1; TRBD2 matches 7 bases. The CDR3 extends over 15 amino acids. V lost 5 bases to trimming and J lost 7 bases; unmatched junction nucleotides: 11. CDR1 and CDR2 from the germline V gene are SNHLY and FYNNEI. This CDR3 reads CASSLAVPKGNEQFF. CDR3 in DNA: TGTGCCAGCAGTCTAGCGGTCCCGAAGGGGAATGAGCAGTTCTTC.

The genes are TRBV4-2 and TRBJ2-5; D gene ambiguous. V was pared by 3 bases and J by 2 bases, with 10 bases between. The CDR3 length is 14 residues. The germline gives CDR1 LGHNA, CDR2 YNFKEQ. The CDR3 region has the DNA TGTGCCAGCAGCCAGCTTACAGTTCAAGAGACCCAGTACTTC. This codes for CASSQLTVQETQYF.

This clone was detected only a few times. One junction end disagrees with the germline gene, perhaps due to a read error. CDR3 sequence: CASHLGDREIF. CDR3 DNA: TGTGCCAGCCACCTCGGAGACAGGGAGATCTTC. V and J are TRBV6-5 and TRBJ2-1, with 7 positions matching TRBD1. Germline loops: CDR1 MNHEY, CDR2 SVGAGI. The CDR3 contains 11 residues.

The genes are TRBV19 and TRBJ2-1; D not resolved. The germline V gene has CDR1 LNHDA and CDR2 SQIVND (reference sequence). The V and J ends lost 3 bases and 2 bases respectively, with 5 bases between them. The length of the CDR3 is 13 residues. This chain's CDR3 is CASSITAYNEQFF. CDR3 in DNA: TGTGCCAGTAGTATTACAGCCTACAATGAGCAGTTCTTC. Based on the CDR3 plus reference TRBV19 and TRBJ2-1, the full variable domain is DGGITQSPKYLFRKEGQNVTLSCEQNLNHDAMYWYRQDPGQGLRLIYYSQIVNDFQKGDIAEGYSVSREKKESFPLTVTSAQKNPTAFYLCASSITAYNEQFFGPGTRLTVL.

This chain joins TRBV18 and TRBJ1-1; 8 positions match TRBD1. The J segment lost 0 bases and the V segment lost 3 bases, leaving 9 bases of the junction unmatched. Germline V gene data show CDR1 as KGHSH and CDR2 as LQKENI. There are 17 residues in the CDR3. CDR3 protein: CASSPTGQQGVNTEAFF. In nucleotides, the CDR3 is TGTGCCAGCTCACCGACAGGTCAACAGGGGGTGAACACTGAAGCTTTCTTT.

This chain connects TRBV4-2 to TRBJ2-4; 8 bases align to TRBD1. The length of the CDR3 is 15 residues. V lost 0 bases to trimming and J lost 7 bases; unmatched junction nucleotides: 5. Per germline, CDR1 LGHNA and CDR2 YNFKEQ. CDR3 sequence reads: CASSQEDREVNIQYF. The CDR3 DNA sequence: TGTGCCAGCAGCCAAGAGGACAGGGAGGTTAACATTCAGTACTTC.

The rearrangement links TRBV10-1 to TRBJ2-5; 8 bases fit TRBD1. V was pared by 2 bases and J by 4 bases, with 3 bases of the junction left unmatched. CDR1 and CDR2 from the germline V gene are WNHNN and SYGVQD (reference sequence). CDR3 length equals 14 residues. CDR3 sequence (DNA): TGCGCCAGCAGTGAGGGCAGGGGGCGAGAGACCCAGTACTTC. Protein: CASSEGRGRETQYF.

The CDR3 sequence: CASSLQGSSSGNTIYF. CDR3 DNA sequence: TGTGCCAGCAGCTTACAGGGTTCAAGCTCTGGAAACACCATATATTTT. This chain links TRBV7-2 with TRBJ1-3; tentatively, D is TRBD1 (5 bases). Germline V lookup: CDR1 SGHTA, CDR2 FQGNSA. The germline V and J ends were trimmed by 2 bases and 0 bases, with 11 bases remaining between them. The CDR3 runs to 16 residues.

V usage is TRBV28 and J usage is TRBJ1-2; a possible D gene is TRBD1 (6 bases). Germline V gene data show CDR1 as MDHEN and CDR2 as SYDVKM. The CDR3 is 13 residues long. V was cut by 2 bases and J by 6 bases, with 10 bases left in between. The CDR3 coding sequence is TGTGCCAGCAGTTTAAGACAGGAGAATGGCTACACCTTC. It is translated as CASSLRQENGYTF.

The V and J genes are TRBV19 and TRBJ2-2; weak D call: TRBD1 (5 bases). Between the trimmed V and J ends, which lost 8 bases and 5 bases, there was a span of 12 bases. This CDR3 is built from 13 residues. Looked up from germline, CDR1 is LNHDA and CDR2 is SQIVND (reference sequence). DNA for the CDR3: TGTGCCAGTTCCCAGGGTTGGACCGGGGAGCTGTTTTTT. Amino acid sequence: CASSQGWTGELFF. Variable domain in full (rest from reference TRBV19 and TRBJ2-2): DGGITQSPKYLFRKEGQNVTLSCEQNLNHDAMYWYRQDPGQGLRLIYYSQIVNDFQKGDIAEGYSVSREKKESFPLTVTSAQKNPTAFYLCASSQGWTGELFFGEGSRLTVL.

The V gene is TRBV6-5, the J gene TRBJ1-1; D ambiguous. Germline CDR1 is MNHEY and CDR2 is SVGAGI. V gave up 1 base and J gave up 8 bases, with 14 bases separating them. The CDR3 contains 14 residues. The CDR3 bases are TGTGCCAGCAGTTACTATGAGGGTCCTGCCGAAGCTTTCTTT. Its translation is CASSYYEGPAEAFF.

This chain uses TRBV9 with TRBJ1-1, with D maybe TRBD1 (5 bases). V was clipped by 3 bases and J by 5 bases, with 11 bases between them. Germline CDR1 is SGDLS and CDR2 is YYNGEE. This CDR3 region has 13 residues. The chain's CDR3 is CASSGGGGTEAFF. CDR3 in DNA: TGTGCCAGCAGCGGGGGGGGAGGGACTGAAGCTTTCTTT.

This chain uses TRBV21-1 with TRBJ2-5; TRBD1, the table's D call, lacks a check against the DNA. TRBV21-1 is listed as a pseudogene. This CDR3 region has 19 residues. The CDR3 DNA follows: TGTGCCAGCAGCAAACTATTAGGGGTTGGCCCCATGCCTTTGGGGACCCAGTACTTC. Translated, it gives CASSKLLGVGPMPLGTQYF.

The rearrangement links TRBV4-2 to TRBJ2-7; D unresolved. V shed 3 bases and J shed 5 bases, with 17 bases lying between them. CDR1 and CDR2 from the germline V gene are LGHNA and YNFKEQ. This CDR3 is built from 15 residues. CDR3 loop: CASSHAGDGSHEQYF. CDR3 coding DNA: TGTGCCAGCAGCCACGCCGGAGATGGTTCCCACGAGCAGTACTTC.

The gene calls are TRBV5-1 and TRBJ1-1; 8 bases line up with TRBD1. The CDR3 runs to 14 residues. With 6 bases clipped from V and 5 bases from J, the junction kept 9 bases outside the gene matches. CDR1 is SGHRS, CDR2 YFSETQ, per germline. The CDR3: CASTQTGGVTEAFF. CDR3 bases: TGCGCCAGCACCCAAACAGGGGGGGTGACTGAAGCTTTCTTT. The full variable domain, its missing parts supplied by reference TRBV5-1 and TRBJ1-1, is KAGVTQTPRYLIKTRGQQVTLSCSPISGHRSVSWYQQTPGQGLQFLFEYFSETQRNKGNFPGRFSGRQFSNSRSEMNVSTLELGDSALYLCASTQTGGVTEAFFGQGTRLTVV.

Turning to this clone: The sample contains more than one DNA sequence encoding this CDR3. V and J are TRBV5-4 and TRBJ1-2; TRBD1 matches 8 bases. There are 13 residues in the CDR3. J lost 3 bases, V lost 4 bases, and 2 bases had no gene match. CDR1 and CDR2 from the germline V gene are SGHNT and YYREEE (reference sequence). The CDR3 DNA is TGTGCCAGCAGCCCGACAGGGGACTATGGCTACACCTTC. Translating gives CASSPTGDYGYTF.

V usage is TRBV7-9 and J usage is TRBJ2-2, with D possibly being TRBD1 (6 bases). Germline V gene sequence: CDR1 SEHNR, CDR2 FQNEAQ (reference sequence). The CDR3 loop spans 15 amino acids. Trimming cost V 5 bases and J 5 bases, with 15 bases left between them. In nucleotides, the CDR3 is TGTGCCAGCAGCGGATCTAACAGGGATACCGGGGAGCTGTTTTTT. It codes for CASSGSNRDTGELFF. Together with reference TRBV7-9 and TRBJ2-2, the CDR3 gives the full variable domain: DTGVSQNPRHKITKRGQNVTFRCDPISEHNRLYWYRQTLGQGPEFLTYFQNEAQLEKSRLLSDRFSAERPKGSFSTLEIQRTEQGDSAMYLCASSGSNRDTGELFFGEGSRLTVL.

This chain connects TRBV28 to TRBJ2-7, with D possibly matching TRBD1 (8 bases). This CDR3 has 15 residues. Trimming stripped 6 bases from V and 3 bases from J, with 18 bases between. Germline values: CDR1 MDHEN, CDR2 SYDVKM. The CDR3 region is CASRLQGGIRYEQYF. In DNA form, the CDR3 reads TGTGCCAGCAGACTACAGGGGGGGATTCGCTACGAGCAGTACTTC. Using reference TRBV28 and TRBJ2-7 for the parts outside the CDR3, the full variable domain is DVKVTQSSRYLVKRTGEKVFLECVQDMDHENMFWYRQDPGLGLRLIYFSYDVKMKEKGDIPEGYSVSREKKERFSLILESASTNQTSMYLCASRLQGGIRYEQYFGPGTRLTVT.

The V and J genes are TRBV5-6 and TRBJ2-7, with TRBD1 matching 7 bases. The CDR3 totals 17 residues. J gave up 3 bases and V 4 bases, and 16 bases lay outside the gene matches. Germline CDR1 SGHDT, CDR2 YYEEEE. The chain's CDR3 is CASSTWDSMRPHYEQYF. Here the CDR3 DNA reads TGTGCCAGCAGCACCTGGGACAGCATGCGGCCCCACTACGAGCAGTACTTC.

This clone has a single count. This chain uses TRBV10-3 with TRBJ1-2; D ambiguous. V shed 4 bases and J shed 3 bases, with 9 bases lying between them. The germline CDR1 and CDR2 sequences are ENHRY and SYGVKD. This CDR3 comprises 13 residues. CDR3 loop: CAISVPGDYGYTF. CDR3 nucleotides: TGTGCCATCAGTGTTCCGGGAGACTATGGCTACACCTTC.

The chain uses TRBV18 and TRBJ1-2; 8 bases are a match to TRBD1. Germline CDR1 reads KGHSH; CDR2 reads LQKENI. With 3 bases clipped from V and 6 bases from J, the junction kept 6 bases outside the gene matches. The CDR3 is made up of 14 amino acids. CDR3 sequence reads: CASSPGQGADGYTF. The CDR3 DNA reads as TGTGCCAGCTCACCCGGGCAGGGGGCGGATGGCTACACCTTC. Using reference TRBV18 and TRBJ1-2 for the parts outside the CDR3, the full variable domain is NAGVMQNPRHLVRRRGQEARLRCSPMKGHSHVYWYRQLPEEGLKFMVYLQKENIIDESGMPKERFSAEFPKEGPSILRIQQVVRGDSAAYFCASSPGQGADGYTFGSGTRLTVV.

This chain uses TRBV6-6 with TRBJ2-7, with D possibly being TRBD2 (6 bases). The V gene's germline CDR1 is MNHNY and CDR2 SVGAGI (reference sequence). CDR3 length: 11 residues. CDR3 sequence (DNA): TGTGCGGGGGGTCCCTACTACGAGCAGTACTTC. Residues: CAGGPYYEQYF.